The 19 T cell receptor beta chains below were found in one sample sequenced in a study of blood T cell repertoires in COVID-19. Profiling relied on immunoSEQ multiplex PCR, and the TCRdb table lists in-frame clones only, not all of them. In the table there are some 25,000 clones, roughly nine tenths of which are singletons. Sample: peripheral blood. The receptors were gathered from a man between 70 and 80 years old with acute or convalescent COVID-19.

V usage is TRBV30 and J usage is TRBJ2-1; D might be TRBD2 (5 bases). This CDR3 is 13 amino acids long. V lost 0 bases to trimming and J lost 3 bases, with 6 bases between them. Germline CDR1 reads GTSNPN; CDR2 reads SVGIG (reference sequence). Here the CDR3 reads CAWSVEGYNEQFF. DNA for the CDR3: TGTGCCTGGAGTGTTGAGGGCTACAATGAGCAGTTCTTC.

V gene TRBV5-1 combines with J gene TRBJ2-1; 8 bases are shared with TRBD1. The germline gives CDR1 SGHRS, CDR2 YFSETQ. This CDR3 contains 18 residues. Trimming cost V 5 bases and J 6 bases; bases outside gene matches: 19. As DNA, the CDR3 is TGCGCCAGCAGACCCGTCTTTTCGGGGACAGGAAGTTCCAATGAGCAGTTCTTC. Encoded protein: CASRPVFSGTGSSNEQFF.

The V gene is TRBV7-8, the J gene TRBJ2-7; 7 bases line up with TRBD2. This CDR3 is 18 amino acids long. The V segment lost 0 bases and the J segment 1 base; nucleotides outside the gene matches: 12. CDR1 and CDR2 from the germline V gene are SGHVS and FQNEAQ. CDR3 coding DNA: TGTGCCAGCAGCTTAGCTCACTCGGGGGGTTCGTTATCCTACGAGCAGTACTTC. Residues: CASSLAHSGGSLSYEQYF.

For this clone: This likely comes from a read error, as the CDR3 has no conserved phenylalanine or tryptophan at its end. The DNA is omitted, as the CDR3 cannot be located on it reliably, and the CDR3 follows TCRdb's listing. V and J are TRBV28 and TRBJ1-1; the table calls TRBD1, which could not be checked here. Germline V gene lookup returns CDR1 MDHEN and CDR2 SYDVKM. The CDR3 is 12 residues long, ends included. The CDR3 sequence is CASSSPGGTTVV.

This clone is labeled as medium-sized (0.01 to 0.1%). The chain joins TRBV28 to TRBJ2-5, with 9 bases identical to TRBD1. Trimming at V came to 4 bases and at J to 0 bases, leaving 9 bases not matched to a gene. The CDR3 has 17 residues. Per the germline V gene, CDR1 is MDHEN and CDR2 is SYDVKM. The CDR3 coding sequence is TGTGCCAGCAGTTCAGCCGGACAGGGGAGGTACCAAGAGACCCAGTACTTC. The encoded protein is CASSSAGQGRYQETQYF.

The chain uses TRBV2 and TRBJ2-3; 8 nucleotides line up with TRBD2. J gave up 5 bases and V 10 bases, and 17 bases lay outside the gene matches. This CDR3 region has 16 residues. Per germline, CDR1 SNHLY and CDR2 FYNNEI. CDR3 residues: CATWGSRGGLGDTQYF. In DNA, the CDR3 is TGTGCCACCTGGGGAAGTCGCGGGGGGTTGGGAGATACGCAGTATTTT.

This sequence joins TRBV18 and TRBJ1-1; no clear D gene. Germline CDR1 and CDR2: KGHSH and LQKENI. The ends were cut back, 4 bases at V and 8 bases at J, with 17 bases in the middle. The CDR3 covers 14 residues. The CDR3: CASSLAGSRVEAFF. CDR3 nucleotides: TGTGCCAGCTCACTGGCAGGCAGCAGAGTAGAAGCTTTCTTT.

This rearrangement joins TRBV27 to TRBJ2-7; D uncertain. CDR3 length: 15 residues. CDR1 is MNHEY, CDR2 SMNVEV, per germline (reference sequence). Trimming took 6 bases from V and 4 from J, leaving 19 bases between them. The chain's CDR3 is CASSLDFFSGYEQYF. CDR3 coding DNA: TGTGCCAGCAGCCTTGACTTTTTTTCCGGTTACGAGCAGTACTTC.

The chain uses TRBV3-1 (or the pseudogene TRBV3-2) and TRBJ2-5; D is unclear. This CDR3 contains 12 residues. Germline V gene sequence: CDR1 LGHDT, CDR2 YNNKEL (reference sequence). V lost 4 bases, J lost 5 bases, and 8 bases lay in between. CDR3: CASSRLRETQYF. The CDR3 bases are TGTGCCAGCAGCCGGTTACGGGAGACCCAGTACTTC.

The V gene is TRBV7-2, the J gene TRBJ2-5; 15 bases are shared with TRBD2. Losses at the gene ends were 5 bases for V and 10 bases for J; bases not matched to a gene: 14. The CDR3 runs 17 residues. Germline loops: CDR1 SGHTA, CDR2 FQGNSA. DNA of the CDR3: TGTGCCAGCAGCCCATCCCCCGGACTAGCGGGGGGGTGGGACCAGTACTTC. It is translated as CASSPSPGLAGGWDQYF.

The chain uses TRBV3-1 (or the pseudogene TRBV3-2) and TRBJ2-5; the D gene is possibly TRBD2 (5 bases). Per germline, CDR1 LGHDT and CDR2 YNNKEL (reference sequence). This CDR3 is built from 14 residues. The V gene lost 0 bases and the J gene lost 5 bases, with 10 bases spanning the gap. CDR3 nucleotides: TGTGCCAGCAGCCAAGACGAGGGAAGCGAGACCCAGTACTTC. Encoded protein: CASSQDEGSETQYF.

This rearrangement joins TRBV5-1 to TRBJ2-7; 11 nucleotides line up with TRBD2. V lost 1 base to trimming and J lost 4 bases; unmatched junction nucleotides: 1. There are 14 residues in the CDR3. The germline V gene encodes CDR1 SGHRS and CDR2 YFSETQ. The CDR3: CASSLTSGSYEQYF. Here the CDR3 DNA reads TGCGCCAGCAGCTTGACTAGCGGGAGTTACGAGCAGTACTTC.

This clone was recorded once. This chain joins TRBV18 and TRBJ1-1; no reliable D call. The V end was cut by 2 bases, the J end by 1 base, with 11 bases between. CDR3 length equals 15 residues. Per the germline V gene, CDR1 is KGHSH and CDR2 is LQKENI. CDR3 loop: CASSPIPSTNTEAFF. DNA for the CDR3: TGTGCCAGCTCACCAATCCCGAGCACGAACACTGAAGCTTTCTTT.

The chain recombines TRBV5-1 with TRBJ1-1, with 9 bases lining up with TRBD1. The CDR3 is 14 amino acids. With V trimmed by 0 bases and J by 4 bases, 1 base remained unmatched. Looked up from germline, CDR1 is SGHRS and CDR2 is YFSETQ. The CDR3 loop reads CASSLATGGTEAFF. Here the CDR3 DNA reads TGCGCCAGCAGCTTGGCGACAGGGGGCACTGAAGCTTTCTTT.

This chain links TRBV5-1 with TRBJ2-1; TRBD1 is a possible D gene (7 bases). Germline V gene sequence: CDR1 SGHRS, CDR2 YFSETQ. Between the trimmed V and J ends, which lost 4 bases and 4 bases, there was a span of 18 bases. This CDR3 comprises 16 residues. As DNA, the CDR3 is TGCGCCAGCAGCCGGCGTCAGGGGGGCTCTTACAATGAGCAGTTCTTC. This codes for CASSRRQGGSYNEQFF.

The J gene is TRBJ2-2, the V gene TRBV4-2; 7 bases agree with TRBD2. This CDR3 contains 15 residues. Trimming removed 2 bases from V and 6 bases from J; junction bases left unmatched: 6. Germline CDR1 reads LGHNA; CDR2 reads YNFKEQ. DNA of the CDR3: TGTGCCAGCAGCCAACTGAGGGAGGGTGCCGGGGAGCTGTTTTTT. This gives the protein CASSQLREGAGELFF.

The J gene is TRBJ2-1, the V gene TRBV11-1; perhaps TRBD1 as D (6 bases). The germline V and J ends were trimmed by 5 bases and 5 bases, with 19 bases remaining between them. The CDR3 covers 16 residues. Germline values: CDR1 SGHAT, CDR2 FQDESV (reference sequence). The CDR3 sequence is CASSPRSRDTNNEQFF. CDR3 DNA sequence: TGTGCCAGCAGCCCCAGGTCCCGGGACACCAACAATGAGCAGTTCTTC.

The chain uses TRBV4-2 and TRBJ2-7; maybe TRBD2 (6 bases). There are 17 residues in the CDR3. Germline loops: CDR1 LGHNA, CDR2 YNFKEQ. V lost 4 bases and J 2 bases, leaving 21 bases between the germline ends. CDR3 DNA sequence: TGTGCCAGCAGCCTGGGTGGGGTACTTAGCGGTACCTACGAGCAGTACTTC. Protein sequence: CASSLGGVLSGTYEQYF.

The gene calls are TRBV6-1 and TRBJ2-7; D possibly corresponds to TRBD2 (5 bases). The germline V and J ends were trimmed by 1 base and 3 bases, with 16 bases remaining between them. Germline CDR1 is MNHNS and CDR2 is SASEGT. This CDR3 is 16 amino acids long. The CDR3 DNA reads TGTGCCAGCAGTGAAGGCGCAGGCCGAGGGTACTACGAGCAGTACTTC. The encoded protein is CASSEGAGRGYYEQYF.